These T cell receptor beta chains were read from a single sample in a study of CD8+ T cells in alopecia areata. TCRdb's table, derived via immunoSEQ multiplex PCR, lists solely in-frame clones and lacks some. The table includes fewer than 150,000 clones, roughly two fifths detected once. Material: CD4+ T cells sorted from blood. The receptors shown here come from a human donor with alopecia areata. Each CDR3 is given with its conserved first and last residue. A D gene is named only where the DNA matches it firmly. The size field is filled for only some rows; it gives once, few, many or a size class.

>.|.|TRBJ2-1|TRBV29-1
CSVRVIRGVEQFF
TGCAGCGTCCGAGTAATTAGGGGGGTTGAGCAGTTCTTC
>.|few|TRBJ2-7|TRBV29-1
CSVETDYEQYF
TGCAGCGTTGAGACGGACTACGAGCAGTACTTC
>.|few|TRBJ2-4|TRBV2
CASISRDLAKNIQYF
TGTGCCAGCATCTCAAGGGACCTAGCCAAAAACATTCAGTACTTC
>.|.|TRBJ1-2|TRBV6-6
CASSPGRGSGNYGYTF
TGTGCCAGCAGCCCGGGGAGGGGGTCAGGGAACTATGGCTACACCTTC
>TRBD2|few|TRBJ2-5|TRBV30
CAWTTGGETQYF
TGTGCCTGGACAACGGGAGGAGAGACCCAGTACTTC
>TRBD1|.|TRBJ2-6|TRBV2
CASSRDRANGANVLTF
TGTGCCAGCAGTCGGGACAGGGCAAATGGGGCCAACGTCCTGACTTTC
>TRBD1|few|TRBJ2-1|TRBV7-2
CASNSQGASYNEQFF
TGTGCCAGCAACTCACAGGGGGCTTCCTACAATGAGCAGTTCTTC
>.|few|TRBJ2-4|TRBV2
CASSETAGTSIQYF
TGTGCCAGCAGTGAGACTGCCGGGACTTCTATTCAGTACTTC
>TRBD2|.|TRBJ2-1|TRBV14
CASSQETSAGPYNEQFF
TGTGCCAGCAGCCAAGAGACTAGCGCGGGACCTTACAATGAGCAGTTCTTC
>.|few|TRBJ1-2|TRBV29-1
CSVTRGAGNYGYTF
TGCAGCGTCACTCGAGGAGCAGGGAACTATGGCTACACCTTC
>.|.|TRBJ1-2|TRBV11-2
CASSPGRFYGYTF
TGTGCCAGCAGCCCGGGACGGTTCTATGGCTACACCTTC
>TRBD2|.|TRBJ2-1|TRBV4-3
CASSQRGTSGGSAYNEQFF
TGCGCCAGCAGCCAAAGGGGGACTAGCGGGGGGTCCGCCTACAATGAGCAGTTCTTC
>.|.|TRBJ1-1|TRBV29-1
CSVGDIPNTEAFF
TGCAGCGTCGGGGACATACCGAACACTGAAGCTTTCTTT
>TRBD1|few|TRBJ1-2|TRBV29-1
CSIGQAENYGYTF
TGCAGCATAGGACAGGCCGAAAACTATGGCTACACCTTC
>.|few|TRBJ1-1|TRBV28
CASSLMNTEAFF
TGTGCCAGCAGTTTAATGAACACTGAAGCTTTCTTT
>.|.|TRBJ2-2|TRBV29-1
CSVSISPARDTGELFF
TGCAGCGTTTCCATTTCTCCCGCGAGGGACACCGGGGAGCTGTTTTTT
>TRBD2|.|TRBJ2-5|TRBV7-3
CASSPSGLAGRETQYF
TGTGCCAGCAGCCCCTCGGGACTAGCGGGACGGGAGACCCAGTACTTC
>.|.|TRBJ2-1|TRBV28
CASSFRDEQFF
TGTGCCAGCAGTTTTAGGGATGAGCAGTTCTTC
>.|.|TRBJ1-1|TRBV29-1
CSVRKQGLNTEAFF
TGCAGCGTCCGCAAACAGGGATTGAACACTGAAGCTTTCTTT
>TRBD1|once|TRBJ2-6|TRBV2
CARDRGPSGANVLTF
TGTGCCAGAGACAGGGGGCCCTCTGGGGCCAACGTCCTGACTTTC
>.|.|TRBJ2-5|TRBV7-7
CASSLDQMKTQYF
TGTGCTAGCAGCTTAGACCAAATGAAGACCCAGTACTTC
>.|.|TRBJ2-5|TRBV10-3
CAISVGETQYF
TGTGCCATCAGTGTTGGGGAGACCCAGTACTTC
>.|.|TRBJ2-7|TRBV27
CASSLKGDATYEQYF
TGTGCCAGCAGTTTGAAAGGGGACGCAACCTACGAGCAGTACTTC
>.|.|TRBJ2-4|TRBV19
CASSRDFKNIQYF
TGTGCCAGTAGCCGGGACTTCAAAAACATTCAGTACTTC
>.|once|TRBJ2-7|TRBV30
CAWRVQGRSSYEQYF
TGTGCCTGGAGGGTACAGGGGAGGAGCTCCTACGAGCAGTACTTC
>TRBD2|few|TRBJ2-6|TRBV4-3
CASSQNRGAGANVLTF
TGCGCCAGCAGCCAAAATCGGGGGGCTGGGGCCAACGTCCTGACTTTC
>.|few|TRBJ2-5|TRBV27
CASRFEGTQYF
TGTGCCAGCAGATTCGAAGGGACCCAGTACTTC
>.|.|TRBJ2-7|TRBV28
CASTRPAGRTYEQYF
TGTGCCAGCACCCGTCCCGCGGGACGGACCTACGAGCAGTACTTC